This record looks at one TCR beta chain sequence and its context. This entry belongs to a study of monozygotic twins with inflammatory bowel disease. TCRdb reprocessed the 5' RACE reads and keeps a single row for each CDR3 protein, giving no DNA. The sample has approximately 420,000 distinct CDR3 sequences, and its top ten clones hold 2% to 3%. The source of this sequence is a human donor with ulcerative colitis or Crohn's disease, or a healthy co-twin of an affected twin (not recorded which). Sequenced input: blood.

CDR3 loop: CASSRTPGGAENTQYF. The chain is built from TRBV5-4 and TRBJ2-3; TCRdb names TRBD1, which stays unverified in the absence of DNA. Germline lookup yields CDR1 SGHNT and CDR2 YYREEE (reference sequence). The CDR3 extends over 16 amino acids.